A single sample gave rise to the 10 T cell receptor beta chains below, sequenced in a study of cytomegalovirus exposure and HLA in healthy donors. The PCR employed 60 Vbeta primers together with 13 Jbeta primers. Measured with immunoSEQ multiplex PCR; TCRdb has only the in-frame clones, and not every one. The sample gives approximately 130,000 clones, 75% to 85% of which show up once; 1.5% to 2% is in the top ten. Sequencing was carried out using PBMCs. The receptors come from a man between 35 and 55 years old in good health and CMV-seronegative.

For this clone: The sample holds other DNA sequences that translate to the same CDR3. This CDR3 is CSVGTGNTGELFF. In DNA, the CDR3 is TGCAGCGTCGGCACAGGGAACACCGGGGAGCTGTTTTTT. The chain links TRBV29-1 to TRBJ2-2; maybe TRBD1 (5 bases). The CDR3 covers 13 residues. Germline V gene lookup returns CDR1 SQVTM and CDR2 ANQGSEA. V was trimmed by 6 bases and J by 1 base, leaving 9 bases between them.

As to this clone: At one of its ends the junction is not consistent with the germline gene, which may arise from a read error. This sequence joins TRBV5-1 and TRBJ2-4; 8 bases match TRBD1. Germline loops: CDR1 SGHRS, CDR2 YFSETQ. This CDR3 is 14 amino acids long. CDR3 amino acids: CASSSQGGKNSQYF. The CDR3 DNA sequence: TGCGCCAGCAGCTCACAGGGGGGCAAAAACAGTCAGTACTTC.

This clone was detected a few times. The rearrangement uses TRBV7-2 and TRBJ2-7; 9 bases align to TRBD1. Germline lookup yields CDR1 SGHTA and CDR2 FQGNSA. The CDR3 contains 16 residues. V lost 5 bases to trimming and J lost 6 bases; unmatched junction nucleotides: 14. The CDR3 DNA reads as TGTGCCAGCAGCCCCAATCCGGGGACAGGGTTGTCCGAGCAGTACTTC. It is translated as CASSPNPGTGLSEQYF. The full variable domain, its missing parts supplied by reference TRBV7-2 and TRBJ2-7, is GAGVSQSPSNKVTEKGKDVELRCDPISGHTALYWYRQSLGQGLEFLIYFQGNSAPDKSGLPSDRFSAERTGGSVSTLTIQRTQQEDSAVYLCASSPNPGTGLSEQYFGPGTRLTVT.

This rearrangement joins TRBV21-1 to TRBJ1-6; the table gives TRBD1 as D, unverified against the DNA. TRBV21-1 is described as a pseudogene. The CDR3 length is 17 residues. CDR3 in DNA: TGTGCCAGCAGCCCAAGGCCGCGGGACAGGGAAAATTCACCCCTCCACTTT. Translated: CASSPRPRDRENSPLHF.

The CDR3, as DNA: TGTGCCAGCAGTTTGAGACAGACCTACGAGCAGTACTTC. Translated: CASSLRQTYEQYF. The rearrangement uses TRBV27 and TRBJ2-7, with D perhaps TRBD1 (5 bases). Germline V CDR1 and CDR2: MNHEY, SMNVEV (reference sequence). The length of the CDR3 is 13 residues. Trimming left V 3 bases short and J 2 bases short, with 8 bases between.

The CDR3 bases are TGTGCCAGCAGTGAACGGGGGGGCCCCTCCTACGAGCAGTACTTC. Its translation is CASSERGGPSYEQYF. V and J are TRBV2 and TRBJ2-7; 8 bases agree with TRBD2. The CDR3 contains 15 residues. The germline V gene has CDR1 SNHLY and CDR2 FYNNEI. The J segment lost 0 bases and the V segment lost 2 bases, leaving 3 bases of the junction unmatched.

This clone has only one observation. The chain employs TRBV6-5 and TRBJ1-2; D is perhaps TRBD1 (5 bases). Trimming shortened V by 2 bases and J by 6 bases, and 10 bases separated the two germline ends. In germline, CDR1 is MNHEY, CDR2 SVGAGI. This CDR3 contains 13 residues. The DNA of the CDR3 is TGTGCCAGCAGTTACCTGCAGGGCAATGGCTACACCTTC. It codes for CASSYLQGNGYTF.

This rearrangement joins TRBV5-1 to TRBJ1-2, with D possibly being TRBD1 (5 bases). Germline V CDR1 and CDR2: SGHRS, YFSETQ. With 4 bases removed from V and 0 bases from J, the gap between germline ends came to 13 bases. CDR3 length: 15 residues. The CDR3 DNA follows: TGCGCCAGCAGCCCTGGGGGGGGAGCTAACTATGGCTACACCTTC. Amino acid sequence: CASSPGGGANYGYTF. The full variable domain, rest sourced from reference TRBV5-1 and TRBJ1-2, is KAGVTQTPRYLIKTRGQQVTLSCSPISGHRSVSWYQQTPGQGLQFLFEYFSETQRNKGNFPGRFSGRQFSNSRSEMNVSTLELGDSALYLCASSPGGGANYGYTFGSGTRLTVV.

The CDR3 protein is CASSGETDTQYF. CDR3 bases: TGTGCCAGCAGTGGGGAGACAGATACGCAGTATTTT. This chain uses TRBV11-2 with TRBJ2-3, with D maybe TRBD2 (5 bases). This CDR3 contains 12 residues. Trimming took 6 bases from V and 3 from J, leaving 7 bases between them. Germline V lookup: CDR1 SGHAT, CDR2 FQNNGV.

V and J are TRBV7-2 and TRBJ2-7, with D possibly matching TRBD1 (6 bases). V was cut by 5 bases and J by 4 bases, with 9 bases left in between. CDR1 and CDR2 (germline): SGHTA, FQGNSA. This CDR3 has 12 amino acids. CDR3 protein: CASSAQGYEQYF. The CDR3 region has the DNA TGTGCCAGCAGCGCACAGGGATACGAGCAGTACTTC.